This T cell receptor (beta chain) is drawn from a study of shared clonotypes between healthy human individuals (dated by TCRdb to the early 2020s). In the study overall: A few men and two women, aged 18 to 49 years, made up the cohort. To increase sequencing depth and limit assay-specific biases, different laboratories used diverse techniques to prepare libraries and sequence TCR repertoires. For each donor, CD4 naive and CD4 memory were each given three plates, CD8 naive was given two plates, and CD8 memory was given one plate. Per donor, leukapheresis produced somewhere between about 0.94 and 9.5 billion PBMCs. Blood TCR repertoires of 5 or 6 healthy adults were deeply sequenced to estimate repertoire size and the extent of clonotype sharing between individuals.

General study outcomes and caveats: The small number of donors limited the genetic and exposure-history diversity represented. Incomplete sequencing was indicated by rarefaction of sorted-subset datasets, despite the large sequencing depth. Pairwise subsampling indicated that sequencing depth was expected to affect the degree of clonotype sharing among donors. Naive subsets generally had larger estimated clonotype richness than memory subsets did. Only blood was sampled, and tissue TCR repertoires likely differ from those in blood. When a handful of donors were compared, the shared fraction of clonotypes was approximately 5% for naive CD4, 3% to 4% for naive CD8, about 2.5% for memory CD4, and roughly 0.43% for memory CD8. Compared with non-shared clonotypes, the clonotypes found in all four sorted-subset donors had higher generation probabilities.

Healthy HIV-negative adults with no recently reported acute infections or vaccinations were included as donors. Every donor was a Caucasian adult living in Nashville, Tennessee, USA. CD4+ T cells were enriched by magnetic negative selection, after which naive cells were positively selected on CD45RA and the negative fraction was taken as the memory subset. Blood was obtained by leukapheresis, after which PBMCs were separated by Ficoll-Histopaque density gradient centrifugation and cryopreserved in liquid nitrogen vapor phase. Analytical flow cytometry was used to check the purity and quantity of each magnetically sorted T cell population. From each sorted fraction, genomic DNA was isolated and quantified by UV absorbance on a Nanodrop 2000c. Using the deep immunoSEQ assay, multiplex PCR amplified TCR CDR3 regions from genomic DNA. For each cell subset, the extracted genomic DNA was distributed evenly across all wells of several immunoSEQ 96-well plates, and each plate served as one replicate. For sorted subsets, around 200 ng genomic DNA, equal to 25,000 to 35,000 T cell genomes, was loaded into each replicate PCR. Purified libraries were quantified with a Qubit 3.0 fluorometer, sized on a Bioanalyzer 2100, and re-quantified with the KAPA Library Quantification kit. Every immunoSEQ 96-well plate was sequenced on a dedicated single-read 150-cycle Illumina NextSeq 550 flow cell. Under the source paper's analysis protocol: Because the immunoSEQ output included only junctional sequences and no quality scores, the filtering could not be the same as the filtering used for full-length reads. To assign V/J genes and CDR3, sequences were annotated using PyIR, a Python wrapper for IgBLAST v1.9, with IMGT germline references. Reads were filtered out if the reads had weak V/J assignments (E-value above 1e-6), no CDR3, stop codons, out-of-frame junctions, or ambiguous translated residues. V3J clonotypes were defined as sequences sharing the same inferred V gene, J gene, and CDR3 amino acid sequence. Percentage overlap between repertoires was computed as shared unique clonotypes divided by the size of the smaller repertoire. Richness of each repertoire was evaluated using RTK rarefaction, the Chao1 estimator, and Recon v2.1 estimates of unobserved clonotypes. Generation probabilities for all TCRbeta clonotypes obtained by the gDNA method from a handful of donors were computed using OLGA. The immuneACCESS repertoire file appears here via TCRdb, limited to in-frame rearrangements. These files lack a portion of the clones; in checked studies, under half of the deficit traces to unresolved V genes, and the cause of the others is not known. Clonal size and the V and J genes are those of that table, whereas D and trimming came from the DNA. In this sample the table shows 2 million to 3 million clones, around 90% of which occur a single time. The ten largest clonotypes hold around 0.14% of the sample.

From the cysteine up to the phenylalanine, the CDR3 has a length of 14 residues. The DNA shown is the 42-base CDR3, in frame from base 1. The trim is 0 bases for V and 5 bases for J, with a gap of 10 bases between the germline ends. For CDR1 and CDR2, the germline V gene lists SGHDT and YYEEEE. Remarks on this clone: Its antigen is unknown. No base quality information exists; no much larger clone differs at one position.

This sequence uses TRBV5-6 and TRBJ2-3, with a weak D call of TRBD2 (5 bases match). The sequence was obtained from a man between 18 and 29 years old in good health. The sequenced material came from naive CD4+ T cells sorted from blood. The sample's cell subset or site, from its label and the paper: CD45RA+ positively selected. The encoded CDR3 is CASSLVTAGDTQYF. The DNA sequence is given as TGTGCCAGCAGCTTGGTAACCGCGGGAGATACGCAGTATTTT.